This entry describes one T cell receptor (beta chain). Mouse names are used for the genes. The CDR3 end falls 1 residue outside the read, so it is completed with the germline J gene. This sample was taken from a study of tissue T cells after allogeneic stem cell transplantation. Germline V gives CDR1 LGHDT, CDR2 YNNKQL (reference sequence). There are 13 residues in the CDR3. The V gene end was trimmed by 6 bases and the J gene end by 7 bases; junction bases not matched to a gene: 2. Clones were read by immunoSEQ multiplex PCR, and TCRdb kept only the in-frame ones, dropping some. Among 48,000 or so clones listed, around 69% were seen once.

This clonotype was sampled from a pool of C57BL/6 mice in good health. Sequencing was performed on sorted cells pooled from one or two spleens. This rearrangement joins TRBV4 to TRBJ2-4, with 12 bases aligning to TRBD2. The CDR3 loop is CASSWDWGDTLYF. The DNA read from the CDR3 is TGTGCCAGCAGTTGGGACTGGGGGGACACCTTGTAC.